A selection of T cell receptor beta chains follows, all from one sample in a study of blood T cell repertoires in COVID-19. The method was immunoSEQ multiplex PCR; TCRdb's version includes in-frame clones alone and lacks a portion of them. The sample consists of about 27,000 clones, around 92% of them appearing once. Sequencing was performed on peripheral blood. The receptors shown here come from a human donor in a cohort sampled during active COVID-19. Both conserved end residues are part of each CDR3. The order of the fields is V gene, J gene, CDR3 protein.

V gene: TRBV7-6; J gene: TRBJ1-4; CDR3 protein: CASRPASHLGELSNEKLFF
V gene: TRBV4-2; J gene: TRBJ2-1; CDR3 protein: CASSPLGQSNNEQFF
V gene: TRBV6-5; J gene: TRBJ1-2; CDR3 protein: CASRPRGLSDGYTF
V gene: TRBV21-1; J gene: TRBJ1-2; CDR3 protein: CASRTVYGYTF
V gene: TRBV3-1/TRBV3-2; J gene: TRBJ2-5; CDR3 protein: CASSQVASGGGYQETQYF
V gene: TRBV5-1; J gene: TRBJ2-1; CDR3 protein: CASSSVVTGGVNEQFF
V gene: TRBV28; J gene: TRBJ2-5; CDR3 protein: CASRDRLQETQYF
V gene: TRBV9; J gene: TRBJ1-1; CDR3 protein: CASSSQDRATEAFF
V gene: TRBV28; J gene: TRBJ1-3; CDR3 protein: CASSSPVSSGNTIYF
V gene: TRBV13; J gene: TRBJ1-1; CDR3 protein: CASSLGAGVMNTEAFF